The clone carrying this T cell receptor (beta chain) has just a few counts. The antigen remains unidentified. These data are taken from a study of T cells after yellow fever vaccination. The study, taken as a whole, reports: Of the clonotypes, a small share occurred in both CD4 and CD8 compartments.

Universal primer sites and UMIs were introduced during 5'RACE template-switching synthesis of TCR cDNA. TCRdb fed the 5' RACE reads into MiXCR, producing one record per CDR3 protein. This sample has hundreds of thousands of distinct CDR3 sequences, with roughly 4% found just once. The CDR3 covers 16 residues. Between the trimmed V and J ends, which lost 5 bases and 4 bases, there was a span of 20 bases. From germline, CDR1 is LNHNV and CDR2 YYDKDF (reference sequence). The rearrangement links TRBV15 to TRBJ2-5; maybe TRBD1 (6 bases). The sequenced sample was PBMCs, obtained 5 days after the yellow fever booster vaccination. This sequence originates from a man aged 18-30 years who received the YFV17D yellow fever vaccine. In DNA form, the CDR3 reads TGTGCCACCAGCCGAAGGAACCGACAGGACGGAGAGACCCAGTACTTC. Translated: CATSRRNRQDGETQYF.